Each of the 25 T cell receptor beta chains below was sequenced from the same sample in a study of T cell changes during pregnancy in multiple sclerosis. Some clones are missing from TCRdb's copy, which holds only in-frame ones; the method was immunoSEQ multiplex PCR. This repertoire shows fewer than 40,000 clones, 90% found once; its top ten account for 9.5% to 12%. The sample here was CD8+ T cells from peripheral blood mononuclear cells, taken before pregnancy. The receptors originated from a female donor with multiple sclerosis, enrolled in a pregnancy study.

V gene TRBV5-4 combines with J gene TRBJ1-2; 11 bases match TRBD1. Trimming at V came to 4 bases and at J to 3 bases, leaving 5 bases not matched to a gene. The length of the CDR3 is 15 residues. The germline CDR1 and CDR2 sequences are SGHNT and YYREEE (reference sequence). CDR3: CASSTGQGAYYGYTF. The CDR3 coding sequence is TGTGCCAGCAGCACAGGACAGGGGGCTTACTATGGCTACACCTTC.

The chain has TRBV25-1 and TRBJ2-2, with D possibly TRBD1 on 6 matching bases. CDR3 length: 15 residues. V lost 4 bases, J lost 4 bases, and 13 bases lay in between. CDR1 and CDR2 from the germline V gene are MGHDK and SYGVNS. Here the CDR3 DNA reads TGTGCCAGCAGTGCCCAGGGGCCGAGCACCGGGGAGCTGTTTTTT. This codes for CASSAQGPSTGELFF. The variable domain in full, with the rest retrieved from reference TRBV25-1 and TRBJ2-2, is EADIYQTPRYLVIGTGKKITLECSQTMGHDKMYWYQQDPGMELHLIHYSYGVNSTEKGDLSSESTVSRIRTEHFPLTLESARPSHTSQYLCASSAQGPSTGELFFGEGSRLTVL.

The chain joins TRBV25-1 to TRBJ1-1, with 11 bases aligning to TRBD1. CDR1 is MGHDK and CDR2 is SYGVNS in the germline V gene. This CDR3 contains 12 residues. Unmatched junction bases numbered 0, after V lost 8 bases and J lost 4 bases. As DNA, the CDR3 is TGTGCCAGCGGGACAGGGGGCACTGAAGCTTTCTTT. It translates to CASGTGGTEAFF. The variable domain in full, completed from reference TRBV25-1 and TRBJ1-1, reads EADIYQTPRYLVIGTGKKITLECSQTMGHDKMYWYQQDPGMELHLIHYSYGVNSTEKGDLSSESTVSRIRTEHFPLTLESARPSHTSQYLCASGTGGTEAFFGQGTRLTVV.

This clone came up once. V and J are TRBV10-3 and TRBJ2-1; 11 bases agree with TRBD2. The CDR3 has 18 amino acids. V shed 0 bases and J 7 bases; nucleotides not matched to a gene: 11. Germline values: CDR1 ENHRY, CDR2 SYGVKD. The chain's CDR3 is CAISESGLAGGRLNEQFF. The CDR3 coding sequence is TGTGCCATCAGTGAGTCGGGCCTAGCGGGGGGAAGATTAAATGAGCAGTTCTTC.

The chain links TRBV5-6 to TRBJ2-7; the match to TRBD1 covers 10 bases. Germline assignment: CDR1 SGHDT and CDR2 YYEEEE. CDR3 size: 15 residues. V lost 4 bases and J lost 3; bases outside the gene matches: 7. The CDR3 loop reads CASSRDRGSGYEQYF. CDR3 DNA sequence: TGTGCCAGCAGCAGGGACAGGGGATCGGGCTACGAGCAGTACTTC. The entire variable domain, with the rest obtained from reference TRBV5-6 and TRBJ2-7, is as follows: DAGVTQSPTHLIKTRGQQVTLRCSPKSGHDTVSWYQQALGQGPQFIFQYYEEEERQRGNFPDRFSGHQFPNYSSELNVNALLLGDSALYLCASSRDRGSGYEQYFGPGTRLTVT.

The chain recombines TRBV7-9 with TRBJ2-3; 7 nucleotides align to TRBD2. The V segment lost 5 bases and the J segment 1 base; nucleotides outside the gene matches: 9. Germline CDR1 is SEHNR and CDR2 is FQNEAQ (reference sequence). CDR3 length: 16 amino acids. The CDR3 is CASSRANGGGTDTQYF. CDR3 DNA: TGTGCCAGCAGCCGCGCAAATGGGGGGGGCACAGATACGCAGTATTTT.

The J gene is TRBJ2-5, the V gene TRBV4-2, with a weak D call TRBD2 (6 bases). This CDR3 contains 18 residues. Looked up from germline, CDR1 is LGHNA and CDR2 is YNFKEQ. Trimming left V 2 bases short and J 5 bases short, with 24 bases between. DNA of the CDR3: TGTGCCAGCAGCCAACGACTAGGTCCTGGACTAAATTTTGAGACCCAGTACTTC. This gives the protein CASSQRLGPGLNFETQYF.

This chain links TRBV6-1 with TRBJ1-4, with D possibly matching TRBD1 (5 bases). The CDR3 loop spans 17 amino acids. From germline, CDR1 is MNHNS and CDR2 SASEGT. The V and J ends lost 1 base and 3 bases respectively, with 15 bases between them. CDR3 sequence: CASSEGQGVWANEKLFF. CDR3 sequence (DNA): TGTGCCAGCAGTGAAGGGCAAGGGGTTTGGGCTAATGAAAAACTGTTTTTT.

The chain couples TRBV6-1 to TRBJ2-4; D uncertain. V lost 2 bases, J lost 3 bases, and 17 bases lay in between. The CDR3 runs to 17 residues. Germline values: CDR1 MNHNS, CDR2 SASEGT. This CDR3 reads CASSENLEELGKNIQYF. CDR3 DNA: TGTGCCAGCAGTGAAAATCTAGAAGAGTTGGGCAAAAACATTCAGTACTTC.

The chain combines TRBV9 with TRBJ2-7; 8 nucleotides line up with TRBD1. Germline lookup yields CDR1 SGDLS and CDR2 YYNGEE. Trimming removed 4 bases from V and 4 bases from J; junction bases left unmatched: 13. This CDR3 region has 16 residues. The CDR3 bases are TGTGCCAGCAGCCCCGGGACAGGTATATACTTGTACGAGCAGTACTTC. It codes for CASSPGTGIYLYEQYF.

V gene TRBV4-3 combines with J gene TRBJ2-1; D is possibly TRBD1 (5 bases). Germline-derived CDR1 and CDR2 are LGHNA and YSLEER. Trimming took off 4 bases at V and 3 bases at J, with 13 bases between the two ends. This CDR3 is 15 amino acids long. CDR3 loop: CASSLGTGNYNEQFF. DNA of the CDR3: TGCGCCAGCAGCCTGGGTACAGGCAACTACAATGAGCAGTTCTTC.

V usage is TRBV19 and J usage is TRBJ2-5, with 7 bases fitting TRBD1. V was clipped by 5 bases and J by 1 base; unmatched bases: 13. The length of the CDR3 is 17 residues. The germline V gene has CDR1 LNHDA and CDR2 SQIVND (reference sequence). Here the CDR3 reads CASSPLASTGSQETQYF. CDR3 sequence (DNA): TGTGCCAGTAGTCCCTTGGCCTCGACAGGGTCCCAAGAGACCCAGTACTTC.

This chain links TRBV2 with TRBJ1-1; D is ambiguous. The CDR3 is 13 amino acids. V lost 6 bases and J lost 1, with 9 bases in between. The V gene's germline CDR1 is SNHLY and CDR2 FYNNEI. The CDR3 sequence is CASSSRQNTEAFF. The CDR3 region has the DNA TGTGCCAGCAGCTCCAGACAGAACACTGAAGCTTTCTTT.

This chain joins TRBV15 and TRBJ1-5; the D is unclear. With 5 bases removed from V and 0 bases from J, the gap between germline ends came to 14 bases. Germline V lookup: CDR1 LNHNV, CDR2 YYDKDF (reference sequence). CDR3 size: 16 residues. The DNA of the CDR3 is TGTGCCACCAGCGCATTTCCCATAGATAGCAATCAGCCCCAGCATTTT. It is translated as CATSAFPIDSNQPQHF. The variable domain in full, completed from reference TRBV15 and TRBJ1-5, reads DAMVIQNPRYQVTQFGKPVTLSCSQTLNHNVMYWYQQKSSQAPKLLFHYYDKDFNNEADTPDNFQSRRPNTSFCFLDIRSPGLGDTAMYLCATSAFPIDSNQPQHFGDGTRLSIL.

The gene calls are TRBV11-2 and TRBJ2-7, with a possible D match to TRBD1 (7 bases). CDR1 and CDR2 (germline): SGHAT, FQNNGV. The CDR3 extends over 14 amino acids. Trimming pared 2 bases from V and 6 bases from J, leaving 14 bases between. CDR3 residues: CASSLSGGGIEQYF. For the CDR3, the DNA is TGTGCCAGCAGCTTATCCGGAGGGGGCATCGAGCAGTACTTC.

The chain is built from TRBV4-3 and TRBJ1-2; D remains unclear. The CDR3 runs 14 residues. V was shortened by 0 bases and J by 0 bases, with 5 bases between the two germline ends. The germline gives CDR1 LGHNA, CDR2 YSLEER. CDR3 sequence reads: CASSQERANYGYTF. The CDR3 DNA follows: TGCGCCAGCAGCCAAGAGAGAGCTAACTATGGCTACACCTTC.

The genes are TRBV25-1 and TRBJ2-7; possibly TRBD1 for D (5 bases). Trimming took off 6 bases at V and 12 bases at J, with 12 bases between the two ends. Germline V gene data show CDR1 as MGHDK and CDR2 as SYGVNS. This CDR3 spans 10 amino acids. The CDR3 DNA reads TGTGCCAGCAGGGGGCAGGGTCTGTACTTC. Encoded protein: CASRGQGLYF.

The chain links TRBV30 to TRBJ2-2, with TRBD1 matching 7 bases. The germline CDR1 and CDR2 sequences are GTSNPN and SVGIG (reference sequence). This CDR3 region has 16 residues. The J segment lost 3 bases and the V segment lost 6 bases, leaving 13 bases of the junction unmatched. For the CDR3, the DNA is TGTGCCTGCCGAGACAGGTGGACAGGAGACACCGGGGAGCTGTTTTTT. Its protein product is CACRDRWTGDTGELFF.

This clone was detected a few times. V and J are TRBV4-2 and TRBJ2-3; 9 bases agree with TRBD2. The germline V gene has CDR1 LGHNA and CDR2 YNFKEQ. The CDR3 is made up of 16 amino acids. The trim removed 0 bases at V and 4 bases at J, leaving 5 bases unmatched. CDR3 sequence reads: CASSQERGGAPDTQYF. The CDR3 nucleotides are TGTGCCAGCAGCCAAGAACGCGGGGGGGCTCCAGATACGCAGTATTTT.

V is TRBV5-1 and J is TRBJ1-1, with unresolved D. CDR3 length equals 11 residues. Trimming stripped 4 bases from V and 8 bases from J, with 9 bases between. The germline CDR1 and CDR2 sequences are SGHRS and YFSETQ. The CDR3 loop is CASSHIGEAFF. CDR3 nucleotides: TGCGCCAGCAGCCATATCGGGGAAGCTTTCTTT. The variable domain in full, with the rest retrieved from reference TRBV5-1 and TRBJ1-1, is KAGVTQTPRYLIKTRGQQVTLSCSPISGHRSVSWYQQTPGQGLQFLFEYFSETQRNKGNFPGRFSGRQFSNSRSEMNVSTLELGDSALYLCASSHIGEAFFGQGTRLTVV.

This clone is labeled as medium-sized. This chain uses TRBV27 with TRBJ1-3, with D unclear. The CDR3 has 14 amino acids. Trimming left V 4 bases short and J 7 bases short, with 14 bases between. Per the germline V gene, CDR1 is MNHEY and CDR2 is SMNVEV (reference sequence). DNA for the CDR3: TGTGCCAGCAGTTCCTCAGCGGGATCCAACACCATATATTTT. The encoded protein is CASSSSAGSNTIYF.

The chain couples TRBV12-5 to TRBJ2-1; TRBD1 might be the D (5 bases). The CDR3 runs to 13 residues. From germline, CDR1 is LGHNT and CDR2 FRNRAP. The V and J ends lost 1 base and 4 bases respectively, with 5 bases between them. CDR3 nucleotide sequence: TGTGCTAGTGGTTTGGGACAGTACAATGAGCAGTTCTTC. It codes for CASGLGQYNEQFF.

V is TRBV6-5 and J is TRBJ2-5, with TRBD2 matching over 12 bases. Trimming cost V 6 bases and J 5 bases; bases outside gene matches: 7. Germline CDR1 and CDR2: MNHEY and SVGAGI. The CDR3 extends over 15 amino acids. CDR3 sequence (DNA): TGTGCCAGCAGCCTGACTAGCGGGGGCCGGGAGACCCAGTACTTC. Its protein product is CASSLTSGGRETQYF.

This clone was counted a few times. The CDR3 DNA follows: TGTGCCAGCAGCATACGTAGCGGGGGCTACAATGAGCAGTTCTTC. Amino acids: CASSIRSGGYNEQFF. The V and J genes are TRBV7-8 and TRBJ2-1, with 9 bases matching TRBD2. Germline assignment: CDR1 SGHVS and CDR2 FQNEAQ. This CDR3 spans 15 amino acids. Trimming took 5 bases from V and 3 from J; bases not matched to a gene: 5.

The rearrangement links TRBV27 to TRBJ2-3; 9 nucleotides line up with TRBD1. The J segment lost 5 bases and the V segment lost 1 base, leaving 10 bases of the junction unmatched. From germline, CDR1 is MNHEY and CDR2 SMNVEV (reference sequence). The CDR3 covers 17 residues. CDR3 sequence (DNA): TGTGCCAGCAGTTTATATAGGGGACAGGGAGGGGGAGATACGCAGTATTTT. Translating gives CASSLYRGQGGGDTQYF.